This T cell receptor beta chain was sequenced in a study of blood T cells in healthy people across ages. General study points: Older individuals had lower TCR beta diversity per million T cells (the decline was roughly linear).

For the second PCR, which ran for 7 to 11 cycles, a sample-barcoded 5' primer and a J-beta primer mix were used. TCRdb ran MiXCR on the 5' RACE reads and lists one entry per CDR3 protein. The data show under 1,100,000 distinct CDR3 sequences, less than 25% seen once. This clonotype was recorded a few times. The antigen remains undetermined. A further study also used this sample, focusing on T cells of mothers and their children. Turning to that study: Donation was provided by three healthy Caucasian mothers along with their six children. Unrelated mother-child pairs always had slightly, but never significantly, lower normalized overlap than related pairs.

Sequencing was carried out using blood. This TCR was recovered from a girl under 10 years old in good health.

CDR3 nucleotide sequence: TGTGCCAGCAGCGACCGACAGGGGAGTTTACACGAGCAGTACTTC. Translating gives CASSDRQGSLHEQYF. The chain has TRBV7-6 and TRBJ2-7; TRBD1 matches at 8 bases. With 5 bases clipped from V and 5 bases from J, the junction kept 11 bases outside the gene matches. This CDR3 region has 15 residues. Germline CDR1 SGHVS, CDR2 FNYEAQ.